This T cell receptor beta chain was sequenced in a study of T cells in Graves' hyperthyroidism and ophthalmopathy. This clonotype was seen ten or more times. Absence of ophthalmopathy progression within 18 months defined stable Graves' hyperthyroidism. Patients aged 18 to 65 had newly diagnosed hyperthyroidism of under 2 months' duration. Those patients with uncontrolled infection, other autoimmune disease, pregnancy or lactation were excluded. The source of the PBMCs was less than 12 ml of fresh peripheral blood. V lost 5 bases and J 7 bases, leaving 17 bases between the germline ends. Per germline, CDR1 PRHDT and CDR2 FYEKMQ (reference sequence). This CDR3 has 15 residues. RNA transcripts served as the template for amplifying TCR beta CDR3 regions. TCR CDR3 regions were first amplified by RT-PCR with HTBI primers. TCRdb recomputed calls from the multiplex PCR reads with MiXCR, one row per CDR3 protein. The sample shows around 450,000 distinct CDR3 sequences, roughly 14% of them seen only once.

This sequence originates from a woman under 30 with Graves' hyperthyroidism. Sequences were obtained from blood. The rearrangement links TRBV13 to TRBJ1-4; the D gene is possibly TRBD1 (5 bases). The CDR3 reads CASSGRNRGGEKLFF. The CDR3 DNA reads TGTGCCAGCAGCGGGAGAAACCGGGGGGGTGAAAAACTGTTTTTT.